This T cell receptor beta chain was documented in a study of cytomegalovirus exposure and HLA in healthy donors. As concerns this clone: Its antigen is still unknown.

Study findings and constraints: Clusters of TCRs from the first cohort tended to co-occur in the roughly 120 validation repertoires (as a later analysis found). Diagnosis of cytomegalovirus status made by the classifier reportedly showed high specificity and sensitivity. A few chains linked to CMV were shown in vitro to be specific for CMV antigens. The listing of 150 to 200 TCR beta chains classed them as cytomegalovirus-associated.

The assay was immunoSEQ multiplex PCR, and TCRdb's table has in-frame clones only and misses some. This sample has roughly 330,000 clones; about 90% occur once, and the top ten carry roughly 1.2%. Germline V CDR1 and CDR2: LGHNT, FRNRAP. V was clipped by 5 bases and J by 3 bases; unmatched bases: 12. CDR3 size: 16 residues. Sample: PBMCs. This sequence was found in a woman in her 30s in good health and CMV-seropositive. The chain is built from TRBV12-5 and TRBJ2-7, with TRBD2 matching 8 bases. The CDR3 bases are TGTGCTAGTGGTCCCCGTTCCACTAGCGGTAACTACGAGCAGTACTTC. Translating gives CASGPRSTSGNYEQYF.